This T cell receptor beta chain was observed in a study of blood T cell repertoires in COVID-19. In the study overall: Spain, Italy and the United States supplied samples that represented acute and convalescent COVID-19. T cells, B-cell-depleted T cells, or PBMCs provided the cDNA or gDNA that served as material.

In the authors' methods: By means of reference gene primer amplification, nucleated cell counts were estimated. Profiled with immunoSEQ multiplex PCR; TCRdb holds only in-frame clones, not every one. That table is the source of V, J and clone size, and D and trimming were worked out from the DNA. The repertoire has around 260,000 clones, more than 85% of them found once; the top ten carry 2.2%. The CDR3 is 14 residues long. V lost 6 bases and J lost 5; bases outside the gene matches: 3. CDR1 and CDR2 (germline): MNHEY, SVGAGI. This clonotype was sampled from a young woman with COVID-19, enrolled during active disease. Source material: peripheral blood. The V call is TRBV6-5, the J call TRBJ1-5; the match to TRBD1 covers 11 bases. Here the CDR3 reads CASRGTGGDQPQHF. The DNA for the CDR3 is TGTGCCAGCAGAGGGACAGGGGGAGATCAGCCCCAGCATTTT.